This T cell receptor beta chain was sequenced during a study of shared clonotypes between healthy human individuals. Whole-study findings and limits: Clonotype sharing across several donors was observed for around 4.5% of naive CD4 clonotypes. Only blood was sampled, and tissue TCR repertoires likely differ from blood ones.

It was 200 to 250 ng DNA, 30,000 or so T cell genomes, that sorted-subset replicate PCRs used. Here immunoSEQ multiplex PCR was the method, and the copy in TCRdb shows in-frame clones only, minus some. Here the sample spans millions of clones, approximately 94% being singletons. In the naive CD8 group, cells lacked CD45RO and were positively selected for CCR7, so terminally differentiated effector memory CD45RA+ cells were left out. After removal of 3 bases from V and 5 bases from J, the junction contained 8 bases not matched to a gene. The CDR3 is made up of 15 amino acids. CDR1 is MGHRA, CDR2 YSYEKL, per germline. As concerns this clone: Its antigen is as yet unknown.

This sequence originates from a man younger than 35 in good health. Some clones in this sample may be carry-over from other donors' samples. Sequencing input: naive CD8+ T cells from PBMCs. The chain combines TRBV4-1 with TRBJ2-7; 9 bases are a match to TRBD1. The CDR3 DNA reads TGCGCCAGCAGCCATGCAACCGGGACAGGGAACGAGCAGTACTTC. Its translation is CASSHATGTGNEQYF.